This T cell receptor (beta chain) emerged from a study of beta chain features in type 1 diabetes. Expressed TCRB transcripts were sequenced, since all the RNA that had been isolated was reverse transcribed. The method was immunoSEQ multiplex PCR; TCRdb's version includes in-frame clones alone and lacks a portion of them. This sample has some 150,000 clones; 9% to 10% occur once, and the top ten carry 0.65%. Points on this clone: Its target is unknown. At the DNA level, this CDR3 is encoded by other sequences in the same sample as well.

Averaging approximately 120 mL, one heparinised blood draw came from each individual donor. Whole-study results and caveats: Among patients, naive, central memory and Treg TCRB repertoires appeared more similar than among healthy donors. The study found moderately but significantly shorter TCRB CDR3s in all four CD4+ subsets of Type 1 diabetes patients.

This CDR3 comprises 15 residues. CDR1 and CDR2 (germline): SGHTA, FQGNSA. The V gene end was trimmed by 6 bases and the J gene end by 1 base; junction bases not matched to a gene: 5. This clonotype was obtained from a woman between 40 and 50 years old in good health. The specimen was central memory CD4+ T cells from blood. The chain combines TRBV7-2 with TRBJ2-7; 11 bases match TRBD2. Written as DNA, the CDR3 is TGTGCCAGCAGTTTAACTAGCGGGGGATCCTACGAGCAGTACTTC. Amino acids: CASSLTSGGSYEQYF.